The source of this T cell receptor beta chain is a study of regulatory T cells in long-lasting Graves disease. According to the study, TCR beta libraries were built with iRepertoire HTBI primers and CDR3-region Arm-PCR. From the multiplex PCR reads, TCRdb called clonotypes with MiXCR, one entry per CDR3 protein. This table has a few hundred thousand distinct CDR3 sequences, roughly 10% appearing once. Time point noted: newly diagnosed GD, antithyroid drugs for less than 3 months. PBMC-derived RNA was used for the TCR library. Regarding this clonotype: This may arise from a read error, as a much more abundant clone is one base away.

These data are also associated with another study on T cells in Graves' hyperthyroidism and ophthalmopathy. That report adds: Peripheral blood also featured most of the thyroid clonotypes expanded above 0.001.

This material consisted of peripheral blood mononuclear cells (PBMCs), taken at new diagnosis, from a patient treated with antithyroid drugs. The sequence was collected from a woman aged 18-29 years with Graves disease.

CDR3 in amino acids: CASRSSRDGYTF. Here the CDR3 DNA reads TGTGCCAGCCGGAGTTCGAGGGACGGCTACACCTTC. The chain is built from TRBV6-1 and TRBJ1-2; weak D call: TRBD1 (5 bases). The germline gives CDR1 MNHNS, CDR2 SASEGT. V lost 8 bases to trimming and J lost 8 bases, with 15 bases between them. The CDR3 is made up of 12 amino acids.